This T cell receptor beta chain originates from a study of T cells in Graves' hyperthyroidism and ophthalmopathy. CDR1 GTSNPN and CDR2 SVGIG come from the germline V gene (reference sequence). Trimming took 5 bases from V and 4 from J; bases not matched to a gene: 6. The CDR3 has 13 residues. Diagnoses were made from clinical symptoms, serum measures (thyroxine and TRAb), thyroid ultrasound and orbital computed tomography. The investigators amplified TCR beta CDR3 regions from RNA transcripts. A first-round RT-PCR of the TCR CDR3 used the HTBI primer set. Each CDR3 protein is one row after TCRdb ran MiXCR on the multiplex PCR reads. Of about 270,000 distinct CDR3 sequences listed, approximately 20% are singletons. Study outcomes and limitations: Clonotypes that were expanded in thyroid above 0.001 mostly appeared in blood too. The model identified upcoming ophthalmopathy a median approximately six months ahead of onset.

There are many counts of this clonotype. Its antigen is still unknown. This chain connects TRBV30 to TRBJ1-2; 8 nucleotides line up with TRBD1. The sample comprised blood. The sequence derives from a man aged 25 to 40 with Graves' ophthalmopathy. The CDR3 reads CAWSGTGFYGYTF. The CDR3 DNA is TGTGCCTGGTCCGGGACAGGCTTCTATGGCTACACCTTC.